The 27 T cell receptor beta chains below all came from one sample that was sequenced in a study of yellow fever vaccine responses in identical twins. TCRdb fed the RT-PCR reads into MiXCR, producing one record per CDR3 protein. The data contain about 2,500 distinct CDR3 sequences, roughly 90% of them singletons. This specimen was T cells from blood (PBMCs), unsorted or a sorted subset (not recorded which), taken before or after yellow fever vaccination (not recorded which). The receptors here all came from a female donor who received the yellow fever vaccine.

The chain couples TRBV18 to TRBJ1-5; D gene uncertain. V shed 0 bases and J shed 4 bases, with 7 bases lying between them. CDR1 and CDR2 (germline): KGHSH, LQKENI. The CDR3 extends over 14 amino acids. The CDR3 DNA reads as TGTGCCAGCTCACCACCGGCAGCTAATCAGCCCCAGCATTTT. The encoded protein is CASSPPAANQPQHF.

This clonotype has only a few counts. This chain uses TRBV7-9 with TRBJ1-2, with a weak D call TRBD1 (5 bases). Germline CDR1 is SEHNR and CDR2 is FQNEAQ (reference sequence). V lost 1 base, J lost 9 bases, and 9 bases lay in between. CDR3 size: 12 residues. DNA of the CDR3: TGTGCCAGCAGCTTAGAGGGGCGAAGCTACACCTTC. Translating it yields CASSLEGRSYTF. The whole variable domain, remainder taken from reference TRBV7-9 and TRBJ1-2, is DTGVSQNPRHKITKRGQNVTFRCDPISEHNRLYWYRQTLGQGPEFLTYFQNEAQLEKSRLLSDRFSAERPKGSFSTLEIQRTEQGDSAMYLCASSLEGRSYTFGSGTRLTVV.

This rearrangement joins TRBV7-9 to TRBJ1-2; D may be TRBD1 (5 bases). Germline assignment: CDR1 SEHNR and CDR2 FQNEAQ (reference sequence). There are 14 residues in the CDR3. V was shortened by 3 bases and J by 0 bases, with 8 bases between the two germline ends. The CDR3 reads CASSLGTTNYGYTF. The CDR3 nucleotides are TGTGCCAGCAGCTTGGGGACGACTAACTATGGCTACACCTTC.

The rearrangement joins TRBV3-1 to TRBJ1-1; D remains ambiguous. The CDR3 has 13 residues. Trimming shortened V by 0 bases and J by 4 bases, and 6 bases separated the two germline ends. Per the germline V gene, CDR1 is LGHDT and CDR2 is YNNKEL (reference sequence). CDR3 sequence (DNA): TGTGCCAGCAGCCAAGAAGCCAGCACTGAAGCTTTCTTT. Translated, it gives CASSQEASTEAFF.

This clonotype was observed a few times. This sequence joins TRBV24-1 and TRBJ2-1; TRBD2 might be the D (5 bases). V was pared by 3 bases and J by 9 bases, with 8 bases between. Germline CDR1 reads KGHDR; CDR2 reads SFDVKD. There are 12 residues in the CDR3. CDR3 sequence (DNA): TGTGCCACCAGTGATCGGGGTGGTGAGCAGTTCTTC. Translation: CATSDRGGEQFF.

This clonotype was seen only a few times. As DNA, the CDR3 is TGTGCCATCAGTGAGTCAGGGCCTTTACAGCCCCAGCATTTT. It encodes CAISESGPLQPQHF. The V gene is TRBV10-3, the J gene TRBJ1-5; D gene uncertain. Looked up from germline, CDR1 is ENHRY and CDR2 is SYGVKD. There are 14 residues in the CDR3. V lost 0 bases, J lost 7 bases, and 10 bases lay in between.

This chain's CDR3 is CASSNRKRQSDTQYF. The CDR3 DNA sequence: TGTGCCAGCTCAAATCGGAAACGGCAGTCAGATACGCAGTATTTT. The chain carries TRBV18 and TRBJ2-3; D call uncertain. Trimming pared 5 bases from V and 4 bases from J, leaving 16 bases between. Germline V gene data show CDR1 as KGHSH and CDR2 as LQKENI. CDR3 length equals 15 residues.

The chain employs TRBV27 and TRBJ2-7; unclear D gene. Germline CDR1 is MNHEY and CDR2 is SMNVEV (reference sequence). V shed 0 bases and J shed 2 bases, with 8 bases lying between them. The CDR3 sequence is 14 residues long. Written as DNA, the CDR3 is TGTGCCAGCAGTTTATCAATAGCTACCTACGAGCAGTACTTC. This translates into CASSLSIATYEQYF.

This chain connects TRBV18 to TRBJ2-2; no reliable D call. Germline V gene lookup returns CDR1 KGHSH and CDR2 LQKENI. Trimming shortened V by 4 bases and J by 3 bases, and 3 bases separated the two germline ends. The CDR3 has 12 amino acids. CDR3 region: CASSLYTGELFF. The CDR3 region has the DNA TGTGCCAGCTCACTCTACACCGGGGAGCTGTTTTTT. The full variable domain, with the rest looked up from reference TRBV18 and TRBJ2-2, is NAGVMQNPRHLVRRRGQEARLRCSPMKGHSHVYWYRQLPEEGLKFMVYLQKENIIDESGMPKERFSAEFPKEGPSILRIQQVVRGDSAAYFCASSLYTGELFFGEGSRLTVL.

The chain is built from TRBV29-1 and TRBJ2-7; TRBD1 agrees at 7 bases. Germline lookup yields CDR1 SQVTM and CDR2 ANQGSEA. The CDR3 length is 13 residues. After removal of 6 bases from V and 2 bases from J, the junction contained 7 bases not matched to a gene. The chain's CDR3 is CSVHYRGTYEQYF. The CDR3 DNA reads TGCAGCGTGCATTACAGGGGAACCTACGAGCAGTACTTC.

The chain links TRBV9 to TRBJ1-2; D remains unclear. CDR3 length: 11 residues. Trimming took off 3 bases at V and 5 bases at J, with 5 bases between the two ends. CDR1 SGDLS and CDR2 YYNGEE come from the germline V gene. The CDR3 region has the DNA TGTGCCAGCAGCGCCACTTATGGCTACACCTTC. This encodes CASSATYGYTF.

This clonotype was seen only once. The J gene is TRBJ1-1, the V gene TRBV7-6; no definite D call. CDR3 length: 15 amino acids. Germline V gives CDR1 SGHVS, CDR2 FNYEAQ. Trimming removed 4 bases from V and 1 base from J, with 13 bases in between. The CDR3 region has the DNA TGTGCCAGCAGCTCTGTGCAAGGGAAGAACACTGAAGCTTTCTTT. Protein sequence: CASSSVQGKNTEAFF.

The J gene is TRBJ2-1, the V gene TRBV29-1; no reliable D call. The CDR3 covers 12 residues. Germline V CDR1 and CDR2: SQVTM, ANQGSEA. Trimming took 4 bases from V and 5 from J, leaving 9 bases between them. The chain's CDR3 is CSVVSLNNEQFF. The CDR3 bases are TGCAGCGTTGTAAGTCTCAACAATGAGCAGTTCTTC.

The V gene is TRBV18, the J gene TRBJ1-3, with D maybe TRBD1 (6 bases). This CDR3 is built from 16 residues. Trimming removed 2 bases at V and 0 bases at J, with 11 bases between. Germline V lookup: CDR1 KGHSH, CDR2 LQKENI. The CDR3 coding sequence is TGTGCCAGCTCACCAACCCGGGACAACTCTGGAAACACCATATATTTT. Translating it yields CASSPTRDNSGNTIYF.

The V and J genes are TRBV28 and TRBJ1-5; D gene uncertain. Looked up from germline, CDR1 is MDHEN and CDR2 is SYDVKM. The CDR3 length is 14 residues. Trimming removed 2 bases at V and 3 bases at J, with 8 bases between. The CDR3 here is CASSLGRNNQPQHF. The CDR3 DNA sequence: TGTGCCAGCAGTTTAGGGCGGAACAATCAGCCCCAGCATTTT. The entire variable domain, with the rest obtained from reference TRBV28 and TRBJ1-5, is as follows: DVKVTQSSRYLVKRTGEKVFLECVQDMDHENMFWYRQDPGLGLRLIYFSYDVKMKEKGDIPEGYSVSREKKERFSLILESASTNQTSMYLCASSLGRNNQPQHFGDGTRLSIL.

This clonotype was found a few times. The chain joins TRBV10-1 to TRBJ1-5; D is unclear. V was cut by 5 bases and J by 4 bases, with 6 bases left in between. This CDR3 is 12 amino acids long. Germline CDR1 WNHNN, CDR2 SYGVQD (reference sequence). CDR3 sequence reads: CASSSGNQPQHF. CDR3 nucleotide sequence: TGCGCCAGCAGTTCAGGAAATCAGCCCCAGCATTTT.

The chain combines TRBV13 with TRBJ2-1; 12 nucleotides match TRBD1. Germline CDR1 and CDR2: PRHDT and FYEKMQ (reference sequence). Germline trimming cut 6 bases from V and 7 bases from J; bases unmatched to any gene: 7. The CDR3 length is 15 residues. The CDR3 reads CASRGQGAALNEQFF. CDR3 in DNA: TGTGCCAGCAGGGGACAGGGGGCGGCTTTGAATGAGCAGTTCTTC.

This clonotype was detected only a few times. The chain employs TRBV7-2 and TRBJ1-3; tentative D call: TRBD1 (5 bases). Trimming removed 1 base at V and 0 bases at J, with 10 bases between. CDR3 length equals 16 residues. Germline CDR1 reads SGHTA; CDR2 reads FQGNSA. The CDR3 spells CASSLGGRASGNTIYF. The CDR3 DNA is TGTGCCAGCAGCTTAGGGGGCAGGGCCTCTGGAAACACCATATATTTT.

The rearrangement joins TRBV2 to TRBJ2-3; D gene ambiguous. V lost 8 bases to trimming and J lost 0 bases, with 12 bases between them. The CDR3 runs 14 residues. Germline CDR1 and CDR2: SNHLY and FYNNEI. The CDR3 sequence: CASQDGSSTDTQYF. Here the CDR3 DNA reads TGTGCCAGCCAGGACGGATCTAGCACAGATACGCAGTATTTT. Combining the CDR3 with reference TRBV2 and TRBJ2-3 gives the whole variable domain EPEVTQTPSHQVTQMGQEVILRCVPISNHLYFYWYRQILGQKVEFLVSFYNNEISEKSEIFDDQFSVERPDGSNFTLKIRSTKLEDSAMYFCASQDGSSTDTQYFGPGTRLTVL.

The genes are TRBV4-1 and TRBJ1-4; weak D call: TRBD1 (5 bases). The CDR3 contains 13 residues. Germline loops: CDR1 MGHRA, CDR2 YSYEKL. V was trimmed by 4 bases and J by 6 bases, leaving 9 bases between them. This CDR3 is CASSLGEYEKLFF. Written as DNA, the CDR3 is TGCGCCAGCAGCCTAGGGGAGTATGAAAAACTGTTTTTT.

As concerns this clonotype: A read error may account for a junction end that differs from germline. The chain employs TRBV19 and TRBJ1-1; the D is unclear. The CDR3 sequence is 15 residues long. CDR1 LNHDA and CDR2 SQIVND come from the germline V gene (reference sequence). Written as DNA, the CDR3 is TGTGCCAGCAGTATGGCCGCGGCCGCGAACACTGAAGCTTTCTTT. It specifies CASSMAAAANTEAFF.

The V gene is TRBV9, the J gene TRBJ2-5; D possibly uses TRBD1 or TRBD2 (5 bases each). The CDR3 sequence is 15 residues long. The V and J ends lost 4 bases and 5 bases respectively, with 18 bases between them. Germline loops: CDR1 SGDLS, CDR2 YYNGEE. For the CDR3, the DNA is TGTGCCAGCAGCCCACGGGACCCGCCCAGGGAGACCCAGTACTTC. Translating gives CASSPRDPPRETQYF.

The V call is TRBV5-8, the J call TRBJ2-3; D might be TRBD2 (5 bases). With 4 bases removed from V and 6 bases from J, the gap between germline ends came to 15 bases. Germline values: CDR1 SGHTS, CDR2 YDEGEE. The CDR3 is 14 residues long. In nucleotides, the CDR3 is TGTGCCAGCAGCCGGGGTCTAGCAGGTGATACGCAGTATTTT. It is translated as CASSRGLAGDTQYF.

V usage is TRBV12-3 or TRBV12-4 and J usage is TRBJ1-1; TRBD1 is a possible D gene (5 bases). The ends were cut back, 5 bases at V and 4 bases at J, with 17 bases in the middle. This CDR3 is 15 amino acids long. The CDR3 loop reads CASSRMGTLGTEAFF. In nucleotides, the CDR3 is TGTGCCAGCAGTCGGATGGGGACCCTCGGCACTGAAGCTTTCTTT.

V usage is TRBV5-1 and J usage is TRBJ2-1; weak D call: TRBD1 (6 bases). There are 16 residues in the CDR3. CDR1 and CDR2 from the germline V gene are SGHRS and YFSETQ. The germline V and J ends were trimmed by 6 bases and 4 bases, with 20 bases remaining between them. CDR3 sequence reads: CASKPGAGTPYNEQFF. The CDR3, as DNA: TGCGCCAGCAAACCCGGAGCCGGGACACCATACAATGAGCAGTTCTTC.

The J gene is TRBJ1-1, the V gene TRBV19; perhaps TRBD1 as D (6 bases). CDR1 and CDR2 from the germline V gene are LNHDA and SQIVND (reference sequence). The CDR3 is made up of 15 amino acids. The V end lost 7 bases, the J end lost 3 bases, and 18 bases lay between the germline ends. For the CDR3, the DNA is TGTGCCAGTAAAGGGGCGCGAGCAGGGGACACTGAAGCTTTCTTT. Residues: CASKGARAGDTEAFF.

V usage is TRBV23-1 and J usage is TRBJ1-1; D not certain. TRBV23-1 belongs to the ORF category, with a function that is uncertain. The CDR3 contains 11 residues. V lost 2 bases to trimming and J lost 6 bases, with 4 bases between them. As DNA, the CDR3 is TGCGCCAGCAGTCAACCCCCTGAAGCTTTCTTT. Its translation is CASSQPPEAFF.